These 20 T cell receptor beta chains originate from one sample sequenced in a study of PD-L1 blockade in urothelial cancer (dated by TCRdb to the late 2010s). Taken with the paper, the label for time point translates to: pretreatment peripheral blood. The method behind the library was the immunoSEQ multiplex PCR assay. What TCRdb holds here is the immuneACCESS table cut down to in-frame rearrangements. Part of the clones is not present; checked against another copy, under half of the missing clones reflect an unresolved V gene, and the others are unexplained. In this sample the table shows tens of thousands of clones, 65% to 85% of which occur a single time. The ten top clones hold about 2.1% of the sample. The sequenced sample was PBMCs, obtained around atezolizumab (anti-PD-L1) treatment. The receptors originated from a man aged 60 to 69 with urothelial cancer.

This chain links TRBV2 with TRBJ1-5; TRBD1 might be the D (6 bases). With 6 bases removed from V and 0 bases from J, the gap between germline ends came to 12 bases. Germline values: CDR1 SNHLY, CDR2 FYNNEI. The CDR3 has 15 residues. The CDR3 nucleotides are TGTGCCAGCAGGAGGGACATTTATAGCAATCAGCCCCAGCATTTT. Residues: CASRRDIYSNQPQHF. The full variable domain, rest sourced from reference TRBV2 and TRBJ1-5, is EPEVTQTPSHQVTQMGQEVILRCVPISNHLYFYWYRQILGQKVEFLVSFYNNEISEKSEIFDDQFSVERPDGSNFTLKIRSTKLEDSAMYFCASRRDIYSNQPQHFGDGTRLSIL.

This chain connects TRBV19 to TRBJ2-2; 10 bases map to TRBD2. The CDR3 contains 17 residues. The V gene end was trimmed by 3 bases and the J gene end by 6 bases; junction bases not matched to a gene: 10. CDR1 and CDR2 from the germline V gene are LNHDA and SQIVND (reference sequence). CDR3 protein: CASSIQAGGRRAGELFF. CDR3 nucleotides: TGTGCCAGTAGTATTCAAGCGGGAGGGCGACGGGCCGGGGAGCTGTTTTTT.

The DNA for the CDR3 is TGTGCCAGCAGTTACTCCGGGGTTGGGGATCAGCCCCAGCATTTT. This sequence encodes CASSYSGVGDQPQHF. The chain employs TRBV6-5 and TRBJ1-5; D is unresolved. The CDR3 runs 15 residues. From germline, CDR1 is MNHEY and CDR2 SVGAGI. The V end lost 0 bases, the J end lost 5 bases, and 11 bases lay between the germline ends.

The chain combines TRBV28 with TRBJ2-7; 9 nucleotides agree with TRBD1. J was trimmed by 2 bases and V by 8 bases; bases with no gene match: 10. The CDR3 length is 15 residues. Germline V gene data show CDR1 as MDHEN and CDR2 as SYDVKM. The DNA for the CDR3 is TGTGCCAGCTACTCTTGGACAGGGGCGACCTACGAGCAGTACTTC. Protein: CASYSWTGATYEQYF.

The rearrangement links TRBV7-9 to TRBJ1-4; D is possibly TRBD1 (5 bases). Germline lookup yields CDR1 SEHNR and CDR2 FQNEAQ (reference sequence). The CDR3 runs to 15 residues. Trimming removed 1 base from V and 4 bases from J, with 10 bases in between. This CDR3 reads CASSLGGGFNEKLFF. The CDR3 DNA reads TGTGCCAGCAGCTTAGGGGGGGGATTTAATGAAAAACTGTTTTTT.

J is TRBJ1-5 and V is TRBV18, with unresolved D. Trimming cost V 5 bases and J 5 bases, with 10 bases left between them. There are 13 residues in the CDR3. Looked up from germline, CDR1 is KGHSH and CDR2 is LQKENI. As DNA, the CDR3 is TGTGCCAGCTCAGGAGGGAAGGATCAGCCCCAGCATTTT. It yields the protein CASSGGKDQPQHF. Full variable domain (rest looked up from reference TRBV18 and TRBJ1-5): NAGVMQNPRHLVRRRGQEARLRCSPMKGHSHVYWYRQLPEEGLKFMVYLQKENIIDESGMPKERFSAEFPKEGPSILRIQQVVRGDSAAYFCASSGGKDQPQHFGDGTRLSIL.

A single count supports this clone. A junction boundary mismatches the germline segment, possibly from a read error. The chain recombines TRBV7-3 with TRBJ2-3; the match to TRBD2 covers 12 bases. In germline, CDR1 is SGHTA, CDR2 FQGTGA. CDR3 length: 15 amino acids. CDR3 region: CACRLAGASTDTQYF. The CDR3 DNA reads TGTGCCTGCAGACTAGCGGGGGCTAGCACAGATACGCAGTATTTT.

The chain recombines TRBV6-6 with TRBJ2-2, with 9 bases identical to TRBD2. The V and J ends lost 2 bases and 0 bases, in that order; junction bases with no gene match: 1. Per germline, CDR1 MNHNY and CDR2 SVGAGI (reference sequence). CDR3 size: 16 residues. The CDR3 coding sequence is TGTGCCAGCAGTTACGGCGGGAGGGCGAACACCGGGGAGCTGTTTTTT. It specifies CASSYGGRANTGELFF.

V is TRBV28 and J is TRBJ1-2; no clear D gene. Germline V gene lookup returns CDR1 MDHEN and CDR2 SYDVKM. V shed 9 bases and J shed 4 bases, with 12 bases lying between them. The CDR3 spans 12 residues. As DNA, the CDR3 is TGTGCCAGTTCCAGTCGCCCCTATGGCTACACCTTC. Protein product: CASSSRPYGYTF.

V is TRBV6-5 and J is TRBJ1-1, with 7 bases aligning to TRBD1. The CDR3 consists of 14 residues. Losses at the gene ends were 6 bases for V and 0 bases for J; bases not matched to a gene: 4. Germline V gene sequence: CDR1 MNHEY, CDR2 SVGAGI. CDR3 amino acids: CASRTGQLNTEAFF. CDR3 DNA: TGTGCCAGCAGGACGGGACAGCTGAACACTGAAGCTTTCTTT.

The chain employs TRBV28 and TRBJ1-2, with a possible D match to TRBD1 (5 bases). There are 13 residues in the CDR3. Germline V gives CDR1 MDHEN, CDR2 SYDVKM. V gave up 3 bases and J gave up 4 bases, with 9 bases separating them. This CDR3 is CASSFRQGYGYTF. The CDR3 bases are TGTGCCAGCAGTTTCCGGCAGGGCTATGGCTACACCTTC.

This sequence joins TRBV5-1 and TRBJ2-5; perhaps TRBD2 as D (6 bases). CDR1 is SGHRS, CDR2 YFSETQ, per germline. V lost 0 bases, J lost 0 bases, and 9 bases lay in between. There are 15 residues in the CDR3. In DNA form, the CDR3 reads TGCGCCAGCAGCTTGGGGGGCGGGAACCAAGAGACCCAGTACTTC. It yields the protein CASSLGGGNQETQYF.

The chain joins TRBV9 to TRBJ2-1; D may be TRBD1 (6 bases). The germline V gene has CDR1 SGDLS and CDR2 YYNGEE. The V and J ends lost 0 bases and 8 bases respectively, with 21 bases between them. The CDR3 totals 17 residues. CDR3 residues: CASSVATGTLTVDEQFF. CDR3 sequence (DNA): TGTGCCAGCAGCGTAGCTACAGGGACCCTTACTGTGGATGAGCAGTTCTTC.

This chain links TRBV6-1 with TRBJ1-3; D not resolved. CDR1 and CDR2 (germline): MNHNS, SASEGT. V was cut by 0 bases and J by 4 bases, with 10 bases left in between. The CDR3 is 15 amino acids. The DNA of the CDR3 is TGTGCCAGCAGTGAAGCAAGAGTGCCGGGAAACACCATATATTTT. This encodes CASSEARVPGNTIYF.

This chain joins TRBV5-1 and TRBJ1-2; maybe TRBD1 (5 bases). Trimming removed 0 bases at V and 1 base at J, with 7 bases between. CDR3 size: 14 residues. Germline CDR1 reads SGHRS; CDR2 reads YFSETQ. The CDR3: CASSLAQVNYGYTF. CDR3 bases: TGCGCCAGCAGCTTGGCACAGGTTAACTATGGCTACACCTTC.

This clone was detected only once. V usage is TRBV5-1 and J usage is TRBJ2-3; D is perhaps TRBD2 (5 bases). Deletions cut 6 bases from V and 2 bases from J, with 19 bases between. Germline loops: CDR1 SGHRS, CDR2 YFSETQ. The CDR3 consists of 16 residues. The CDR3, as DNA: TGCGCCAGCATCAAGGGTGGCGGGTTTCCCACAGATACGCAGTATTTT. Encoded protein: CASIKGGGFPTDTQYF.

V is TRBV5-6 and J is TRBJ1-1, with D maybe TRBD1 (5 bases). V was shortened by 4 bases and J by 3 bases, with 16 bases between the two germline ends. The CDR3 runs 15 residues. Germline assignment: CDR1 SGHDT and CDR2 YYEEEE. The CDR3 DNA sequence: TGTGCCAGCAGCCGGCTGGGGGGGGGACACACTGAAGCTTTCTTT. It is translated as CASSRLGGGHTEAFF. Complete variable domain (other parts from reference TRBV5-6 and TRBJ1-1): DAGVTQSPTHLIKTRGQQVTLRCSPKSGHDTVSWYQQALGQGPQFIFQYYEEEERQRGNFPDRFSGHQFPNYSSELNVNALLLGDSALYLCASSRLGGGHTEAFFGQGTRLTVV.

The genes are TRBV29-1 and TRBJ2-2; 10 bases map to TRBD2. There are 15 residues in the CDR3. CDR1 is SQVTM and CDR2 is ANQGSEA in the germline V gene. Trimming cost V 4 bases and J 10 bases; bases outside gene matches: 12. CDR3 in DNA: TGCAGCGTTGCGAAAAGACTAGCGGGCGGGTTGGAGCTGTTTTTT. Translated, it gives CSVAKRLAGGLELFF.

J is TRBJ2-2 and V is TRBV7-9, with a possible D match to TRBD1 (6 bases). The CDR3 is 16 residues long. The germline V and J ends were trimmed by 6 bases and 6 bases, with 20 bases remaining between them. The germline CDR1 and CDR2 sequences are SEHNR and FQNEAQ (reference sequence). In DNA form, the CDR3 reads TGTGCCAGCAGATCCACGGGGACATTTTTAGCCGGGGAGCTGTTTTTT. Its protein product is CASRSTGTFLAGELFF.

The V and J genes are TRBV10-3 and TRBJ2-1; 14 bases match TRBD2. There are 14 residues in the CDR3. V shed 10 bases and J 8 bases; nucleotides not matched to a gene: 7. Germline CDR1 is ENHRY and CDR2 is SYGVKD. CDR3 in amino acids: CATGTSGSEHEQFF. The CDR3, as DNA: TGTGCCACCGGGACTAGCGGGAGTGAGCATGAGCAGTTCTTC.